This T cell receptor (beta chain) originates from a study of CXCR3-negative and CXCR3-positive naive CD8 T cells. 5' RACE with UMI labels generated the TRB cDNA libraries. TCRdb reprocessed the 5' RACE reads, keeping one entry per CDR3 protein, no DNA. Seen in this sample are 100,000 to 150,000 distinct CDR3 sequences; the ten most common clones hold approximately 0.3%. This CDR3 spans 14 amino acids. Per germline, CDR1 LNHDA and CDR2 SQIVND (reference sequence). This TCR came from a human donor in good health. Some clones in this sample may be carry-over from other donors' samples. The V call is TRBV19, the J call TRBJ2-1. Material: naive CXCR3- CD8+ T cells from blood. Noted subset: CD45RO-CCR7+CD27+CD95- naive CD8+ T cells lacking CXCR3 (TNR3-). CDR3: CATRRPSSYNEQFF.